These T cell receptor beta chains were read from a single sample in a study of blood T cell repertoires in COVID-19. Some clones are missing from TCRdb's copy, which holds only in-frame ones; the method was immunoSEQ multiplex PCR. The sample lists over 15,000 clones; approximately 90% were seen once. The sample taken for sequencing was peripheral blood. Receptor source: a human donor in a cohort sampled during active COVID-19. The donor label of this sample is uncertain. Both conserved end residues are part of each CDR3. The D gene is left open where the match is weak. Clone size appears in some rows only: once, few, many, or a class for an expanded clone.

>NA|TRBJ1-2|TRBV4-2|NA
TGTGCCAGCAGCCAAGATCTTCCAGCTAACTATGGCTACACCTTC
CASSQDLPANYGYTF
>NA|TRBJ2-1|TRBV5-1|TRBD1
TGCGCCAGCAGCATAATGCCCAACAGGGGGCAGAATGAGCAGTTCTTC
CASSIMPNRGQNEQFF
>NA|TRBJ1-2|TRBV2|TRBD1
TGTGCCAGCAGTGTAAAGGGGGCGGTCGGCTACACCTTC
CASSVKGAVGYTF
>NA|TRBJ2-1|TRBV7-2|NA
TGTGCCAGCAGCCCGGGCGGGGGCGCAAAGCATGAGCAGTTCTTC
CASSPGGGAKHEQFF
>NA|TRBJ2-5|TRBV7-7|TRBD2
TGTGCCAGCAGCTCCCTAGCGGGAGGGGGAGAGACCCAGTACTTC
CASSSLAGGGETQYF
>NA|TRBJ2-2|TRBV9|NA
TGTGCCAGCAGCGTAGGCAGGAACACCGGGGAGCTGTTTTTT
CASSVGRNTGELFF
>NA|TRBJ1-1|TRBV28|NA
TGTGCCAGCAGTTTAAGACAGGCTGAAGCTTTCTTT
CASSLRQAEAFF
>few|TRBJ1-2|TRBV30|TRBD1
TGTGCCTGGAGTTTCCGACAGGGCGATGGCTACACCTTC
CAWSFRQGDGYTF
>once|TRBJ1-2|TRBV11-2|NA
TGTGCCAGCAGTATAGACAGTAACTATGGCTACACCTTC
CASSIDSNYGYTF
>NA|TRBJ1-2|TRBV24-1|TRBD1
TGTGCCACCAGTGATTCTCGGACAGGGGGCGCCTATGGCTACACCTTC
CATSDSRTGGAYGYTF
>NA|TRBJ1-4|TRBV19|NA
TGTGCCAGTAGTCAAACCGGGGGGTATGAAAAACTGTTTTTT
CASSQTGGYEKLFF
>NA|TRBJ1-5|TRBV10-3|TRBD1
TGTGCCATCAGTGAGTATGGGACAGGGGATCAGCCCCAGCATTTT
CAISEYGTGDQPQHF
>NA|TRBJ2-6|TRBV13|TRBD2
TGTGCCAGCAGCTTAGGGCTAGCGGGAGTAACTGGGGCCAACGTCCTGACTTTC
CASSLGLAGVTGANVLTF
>NA|TRBJ2-3|TRBV5-4|TRBD2
TGTGCCAGCAGCCGGGGACTAGCGGGAGTCAGCACAGATACGCAGTATTTT
CASSRGLAGVSTDTQYF
>medium-sized|TRBJ2-7|TRBV3-1/TRBV3-2|NA
TGTGCCAGCAGCTCAAGTCCAGGTACGACCTACGAGCAGTACTTC
CASSSSPGTTYEQYF
>NA|TRBJ1-6|TRBV27|NA
TGTGCCAGCAGCGAAATACAGGGTTCACCCCTCCACTTT
CASSEIQGSPLHF
>few|TRBJ2-3|TRBV7-9|TRBD2
TGTGCCAGCAGCCCGACCCCAGCGGGAGCGGTAGATACGCAGTATTTT
CASSPTPAGAVDTQYF
>NA|TRBJ1-5|TRBV3-1/TRBV3-2|NA
TGTGCCAGCAGCCCACAGGGAAACCCCAATCAGCCCCAGCATTTT
CASSPQGNPNQPQHF
>NA|TRBJ1-4|TRBV5-1|TRBD1
TGCGCCAGCAGCCTGAGACAGGGGGGTGAAAAACTGTTTTTT
CASSLRQGGEKLFF
>NA|TRBJ1-3|TRBV4-1|NA
TGCGCCAGCAGCCAAGCACAGCAGACGGGAAACACCATATATTTT
CASSQAQQTGNTIYF
>NA|TRBJ2-5|TRBV7-9|TRBD2
TGTGCCAGCAGCTTAGGGGCGGGAGGGCCTTCGGGAGAGACCCAGTACTTC
CASSLGAGGPSGETQYF
>NA|TRBJ1-4|TRBV11-2|TRBD1
TGTGCCAGCAGCTCACTGGGACAGGGTAAAACTAATGAAAAACTGTTTTTT
CASSSLGQGKTNEKLFF
>NA|TRBJ2-3|TRBV19|TRBD2
TGTGCCAGTAGTACCCGGACTAGCGGGGCATTGGATACGCAGTATTTT
CASSTRTSGALDTQYF
>NA|TRBJ1-4|TRBV30|NA
TGTGCCTGGAGTGGCGCGGGGGGAACTAATGAAAAACTGTTTTTT
CAWSGAGGTNEKLFF
>once|TRBJ2-3|TRBV6-4|NA
TGTGCCAGCAGTTATAGCGGAACAGATACGCAGTATTTT
CASSYSGTDTQYF
>NA|TRBJ1-4|TRBV2|NA
TGTGCCAGCAGTGATAGTAGGGGAGAAAAACTGTTTTTT
CASSDSRGEKLFF
>NA|TRBJ2-5|TRBV3-1/TRBV3-2|NA
TGTGCCAGCAGCCCTTCGACTAGGGGAGAGACCCAGTACTTC
CASSPSTRGETQYF
>NA|TRBJ2-7|TRBV19|TRBD2
TGTGCCAGTAGTATTGGAGGCGGGAGGGCCGTTCCCGAGCAGTACTTC
CASSIGGGRAVPEQYF
>NA|TRBJ1-2|TRBV2|NA
TGTGCCAGCAGAGACAATAGGCAGGGAGGCTATGGCTACACCTTC
CASRDNRQGGYGYTF
>NA|TRBJ1-5|TRBV7-2|TRBD1
TGTGCCAGCAGCGGACAGACAGGGCCCAATCAGCCCCAGCATTTT
CASSGQTGPNQPQHF
>once|TRBJ2-7|TRBV29-1|TRBD1
TGCAGCGCCAAATTGACAGGGGTTGTCAACGAGCAGTACTTC
CSAKLTGVVNEQYF
>NA|TRBJ2-1|TRBV10-1|TRBD2
TGCGCCAGCAAGGCGGGAGGGCAGAATGAGCAGTTCTTC
CASKAGGQNEQFF
>few|TRBJ2-1|TRBV29-1|TRBD2
TGCAGCGTTGGGGCTAGCGGCTCCTACAATGAGCAGTTCTTC
CSVGASGSYNEQFF